The 26 T cell receptor beta chains presented below share a single source sample, sequenced in a study of blood T cell repertoires in COVID-19. Using immunoSEQ multiplex PCR, the repertoire was profiled, and TCRdb retains in-frame clones only, with some absent. The repertoire holds under 200,000 clones, with around nine tenths as singletons. Sequenced input: peripheral blood. Receptor source: a man in his sixties or seventies with acute or convalescent COVID-19.

The chain uses TRBV5-1 and TRBJ2-2, with D unresolved. In germline, CDR1 is SGHRS, CDR2 YFSETQ. V lost 0 bases and J lost 0, with 6 bases in between. The CDR3 covers 15 residues. In nucleotides, the CDR3 is TGCGCCAGCAGCTTGGACACCCCGAACACCGGGGAGCTGTTTTTT. It specifies CASSLDTPNTGELFF.

This chain uses TRBV5-1 with TRBJ1-1; 7 bases are a match to TRBD1. Germline V gives CDR1 SGHRS, CDR2 YFSETQ. This CDR3 has 14 residues. V dropped 4 bases and J dropped 1; count of bases not matched to a gene: 4. CDR3 sequence reads: CASSPTGSNTEAFF. Here the CDR3 DNA reads TGCGCCAGCAGCCCGACAGGGTCGAACACTGAAGCTTTCTTT.

The genes are TRBV9 and TRBJ2-3; 7 nucleotides align to TRBD2. The CDR3 is 15 residues long. J was trimmed by 6 bases and V by 2 bases; bases with no gene match: 9. CDR1 and CDR2 from the germline V gene are SGDLS and YYNGEE. The CDR3 DNA sequence: TGTGCCAGCAGCGTGATGCGGGGGACCTTGGATACGCAGTATTTT. As protein: CASSVMRGTLDTQYF.

The chain is built from TRBV19 and TRBJ1-5; 10 nucleotides match TRBD1. The CDR3 contains 17 residues. V was clipped by 5 bases and J by 1 base; unmatched bases: 8. CDR1 is LNHDA and CDR2 is SQIVND in the germline V gene (reference sequence). For the CDR3, the DNA is TGTGCCAGTAGTCAAAGACAGGGGGCGAGGAGCAATCAGCCCCAGCATTTT. Amino acid sequence: CASSQRQGARSNQPQHF.

As to this clone: Compared with germline, one end of the junction differs, possibly owing to a read error. As DNA, the CDR3 is TGCGCCAGCAGCTTGTTGAGAGGGCCCCCAGATCCGCAGTATTTT. Encoded protein: CASSLLRGPPDPQYF. The chain is built from TRBV5-1 and TRBJ2-3; the D gene is possibly TRBD2 (5 bases). The CDR3 has 15 amino acids. From germline, CDR1 is SGHRS and CDR2 YFSETQ.

This clone appeared a few times. The V gene is TRBV4-2, the J gene TRBJ1-6, with a weak D call TRBD1 (6 bases). The CDR3 has 16 amino acids. Germline V gene sequence: CDR1 LGHNA, CDR2 YNFKEQ. V was clipped by 0 bases and J by 7 bases, with 13 bases between them. The CDR3 here is CASSQDPGGKNSPLHF. CDR3 nucleotides: TGTGCCAGCAGCCAAGATCCGGGGGGCAAAAATTCACCCCTCCACTTT.

The rearrangement links TRBV28 to TRBJ2-7; D is perhaps TRBD2 (7 bases). The CDR3 totals 16 residues. Germline V gene sequence: CDR1 MDHEN, CDR2 SYDVKM. V dropped 7 bases and J dropped 2 bases, with 21 bases sitting between them. CDR3 bases: TGTGCCAGCATCGATGGGTGGGGGGGCACCCCCTACGAGCAGTACTTC. Translating gives CASIDGWGGTPYEQYF.

The chain is built from TRBV7-9 and TRBJ1-2; D gene unclear. V lost 7 bases, J lost 7 bases, and 19 bases lay in between. The CDR3 loop spans 14 amino acids. Germline CDR1 SEHNR, CDR2 FQNEAQ (reference sequence). In DNA, the CDR3 is TGTGCCAGCACCGAGTCGGCTTGGGCGGGTGGCTACACCTTC. Its protein product is CASTESAWAGGYTF.

The rearrangement uses TRBV27 and TRBJ1-6; TRBD1 matches 9 bases. The CDR3 runs 17 residues. V was clipped by 3 bases and J by 0 bases; unmatched bases: 3. Germline loops: CDR1 MNHEY, CDR2 SMNVEV (reference sequence). As DNA, the CDR3 is TGTGCCAGCAGTTTGGGACAGGGAAGCTCCTATAATTCACCCCTCCACTTT. It specifies CASSLGQGSSYNSPLHF.

This clone was picked up a small number of times. The chain couples TRBV4-2 to TRBJ1-3; D may be TRBD1 (5 bases). The germline CDR1 and CDR2 sequences are LGHNA and YNFKEQ. The CDR3 has 14 residues. V gave up 3 bases and J gave up 4 bases, with 10 bases separating them. In DNA form, the CDR3 reads TGTGCCAGCAGCCAGTCAGGGTTAGGAAACACCATATATTTT. Its translation is CASSQSGLGNTIYF.

The J gene is TRBJ1-1, the V gene TRBV5-1, with D possibly TRBD1 on 5 matching bases. The V end lost 4 bases, the J end lost 3 bases, and 13 bases lay between the germline ends. The CDR3 runs 14 residues. Germline V gives CDR1 SGHRS, CDR2 YFSETQ. The CDR3 loop is CASSPGVSDTEAFF. CDR3 nucleotide sequence: TGCGCCAGCAGCCCGGGGGTTTCTGACACTGAAGCTTTCTTT.

The chain joins TRBV5-6 to TRBJ2-1; D possibly corresponds to TRBD2 (5 bases). The germline V and J ends were trimmed by 3 bases and 3 bases, with 16 bases remaining between them. Germline V lookup: CDR1 SGHDT, CDR2 YYEEEE. CDR3 size: 16 residues. The CDR3 region has the DNA TGTGCCAGCAGCTCTCTCTCGAGCGGAGGCTACAATGAGCAGTTCTTC. The encoded protein is CASSSLSSGGYNEQFF.

The chain employs TRBV5-1 and TRBJ2-1, with 10 bases matching TRBD2. Looked up from germline, CDR1 is SGHRS and CDR2 is YFSETQ. V shed 3 bases and J 10 bases; nucleotides not matched to a gene: 10. This CDR3 comprises 15 residues. CDR3 amino acids: CASSSELAGSREQFF. CDR3 nucleotide sequence: TGCGCCAGCAGCTCGGAACTAGCGGGGTCGAGGGAGCAGTTCTTC.

The chain recombines TRBV21-1 with TRBJ2-7; TRBD2, the table's D call, lacks a check against the DNA. TRBV21-1 is listed as a pseudogene. This CDR3 comprises 13 residues. CDR3 bases: TGTGCCAGCAGCAAAGGGCGGACCTACGAGCAGTACTTC. Translated, it gives CASSKGRTYEQYF.

There are a few counts of this clone. The V and J genes are TRBV27 and TRBJ1-5; 7 nucleotides agree with TRBD1. V was clipped by 2 bases and J by 5 bases; unmatched bases: 6. Germline CDR1 and CDR2: MNHEY and SMNVEV (reference sequence). This CDR3 contains 15 residues. CDR3 amino acids: CASSLGRGIYQPQHF. CDR3 sequence (DNA): TGTGCCAGCAGTTTAGGCAGGGGGATATATCAGCCCCAGCATTTT.

V and J are TRBV28 and TRBJ1-6; the match to TRBD1 covers 7 bases. Germline trimming cut 6 bases from V and 7 bases from J; bases unmatched to any gene: 9. The germline V gene encodes CDR1 MDHEN and CDR2 SYDVKM. This CDR3 has 15 residues. In DNA, the CDR3 is TGTGCCAGCAGGGTACAGGGGAGAGGAAATTCACCCCTCCACTTT. Its protein is CASRVQGRGNSPLHF. Supplemented by reference TRBV28 and TRBJ1-6, the full variable domain reads DVKVTQSSRYLVKRTGEKVFLECVQDMDHENMFWYRQDPGLGLRLIYFSYDVKMKEKGDIPEGYSVSREKKERFSLILESASTNQTSMYLCASRVQGRGNSPLHFGNGTRLTVT.

In this sample, this clone turned up a few times. V is TRBV9 and J is TRBJ1-4; the D is unclear. Germline CDR1 and CDR2: SGDLS and YYNGEE. This CDR3 is built from 15 residues. Trimming pared 0 bases from V and 0 bases from J, leaving 6 bases between. The CDR3 spells CASSVGPATNEKLFF. CDR3 nucleotide sequence: TGTGCCAGCAGCGTAGGGCCTGCAACTAATGAAAAACTGTTTTTT.

Only one count was recorded for this clone. The chain couples TRBV14 to TRBJ1-2; D may be TRBD1 (6 bases). The CDR3 length is 13 residues. The germline CDR1 and CDR2 sequences are SGHDN and FVKESK. The germline V and J ends were trimmed by 7 bases and 8 bases, with 17 bases remaining between them. In nucleotides, the CDR3 is TGTGCCAGCACCATGGAGGGGGGGCGAGGCTACACCTTC. Residues: CASTMEGGRGYTF. Filled out from reference TRBV14 and TRBJ1-2, the complete variable domain reads EAGVTQFPSHSVIEKGQTVTLRCDPISGHDNLYWYRRVMGKEIKFLLHFVKESKQDESGMPNNRFLAERTGGTYSTLKVQPAELEDSGVYFCASTMEGGRGYTFGSGTRLTVV.

This chain joins TRBV7-2 and TRBJ1-5; D ambiguous. The V end was cut by 3 bases, the J end by 3 bases, with 6 bases between. The CDR3 sequence is 13 residues long. Germline lookup yields CDR1 SGHTA and CDR2 FQGNSA. The CDR3 is CASSLVDNQPQHF. CDR3 sequence (DNA): TGTGCCAGCAGCTTGGTAGACAATCAGCCCCAGCATTTT. Using reference TRBV7-2 and TRBJ1-5 for the parts outside the CDR3, the full variable domain is GAGVSQSPSNKVTEKGKDVELRCDPISGHTALYWYRQSLGQGLEFLIYFQGNSAPDKSGLPSDRFSAERTGGSVSTLTIQRTQQEDSAVYLCASSLVDNQPQHFGDGTRLSIL.

This sequence joins TRBV4-1 and TRBJ2-5; the D is unclear. Germline CDR1 reads MGHRA; CDR2 reads YSYEKL. With 1 base removed from V and 5 bases from J, the gap between germline ends came to 8 bases. The CDR3 sequence is 13 residues long. The CDR3 bases are TGCGCCAGCAGCCAAGTCTACAGCGAGACCCAGTACTTC. As protein: CASSQVYSETQYF.

This clone was observed once. This chain connects TRBV5-6 to TRBJ2-5; 11 nucleotides match TRBD2. This CDR3 has 14 residues. Per the germline V gene, CDR1 is SGHDT and CDR2 is YYEEEE. After removal of 5 bases from V and 2 bases from J, the junction contained 2 bases not matched to a gene. CDR3 coding DNA: TGTGCCAGCAGACTAGCGGGGGTACAAGAGACCCAGTACTTC. Translated: CASRLAGVQETQYF. The variable domain in full, with the rest retrieved from reference TRBV5-6 and TRBJ2-5, is DAGVTQSPTHLIKTRGQQVTLRCSPKSGHDTVSWYQQALGQGPQFIFQYYEEEERQRGNFPDRFSGHQFPNYSSELNVNALLLGDSALYLCASRLAGVQETQYFGPGTRLLVL.

This chain connects TRBV7-9 to TRBJ1-1; unclear D gene. CDR1 and CDR2 (germline): SEHNR, FQNEAQ (reference sequence). V dropped 1 base and J dropped 4 bases, with 7 bases sitting between them. The CDR3 is 13 amino acids. CDR3 nucleotides: TGTGCCAGCAGCTTAGGACACGCCACTGAAGCTTTCTTT. Its protein product is CASSLGHATEAFF.

The genes are TRBV6-5 and TRBJ2-1; D is possibly TRBD2 (5 bases). The CDR3 is 13 amino acids. The germline V gene encodes CDR1 MNHEY and CDR2 SVGAGI. V shed 5 bases and J shed 6 bases, with 11 bases lying between them. CDR3 sequence (DNA): TGTGCCAGCAGTCTCGACTACCTCAATGAGCAGTTCTTC. Its translation: CASSLDYLNEQFF.

The sample holds one count of this clone. This sequence joins TRBV6-1 and TRBJ1-2; perhaps TRBD1 as D (5 bases). The V gene lost 2 bases and the J gene lost 7 bases, with 14 bases spanning the gap. The germline CDR1 and CDR2 sequences are MNHNS and SASEGT. The CDR3 covers 14 residues. CDR3 sequence: CASSEFPRVGGYTF. CDR3 coding DNA: TGTGCCAGCAGTGAATTCCCCAGGGTCGGTGGCTACACCTTC.

In its sample, this clone was seen once. This chain joins TRBV3-1 (or the pseudogene TRBV3-2) and TRBJ2-2, with TRBD2 matching 9 bases. Germline V gives CDR1 LGHDT, CDR2 YNNKEL (reference sequence). Trimming cost V 6 bases and J 4 bases; bases outside gene matches: 3. This CDR3 comprises 14 residues. The CDR3 sequence is CASRRGGSTGELFF. CDR3 bases: TGTGCCAGCAGGCGGGGGGGCAGCACCGGGGAGCTGTTTTTT.

As for this clone: Other DNA sequences of this sample code for an identical CDR3. The J gene is TRBJ2-3, the V gene TRBV20-1; 7 bases are a match to TRBD2. Germline V lookup: CDR1 DFQATT, CDR2 SNEGSKA (reference sequence). This CDR3 comprises 11 residues. Germline trimming cut 6 bases from V and 6 bases from J; bases unmatched to any gene: 3. The DNA for the CDR3 is TGCAGTGCAGGGAGGGTGGATACGCAGTATTTT. Protein product: CSAGRVDTQYF.